This record looks at one T cell receptor (beta chain) sequence and its context. These data belong to a study of technical replicates of blood from several donors. Germline V lookup: CDR1 SGDLS, CDR2 YYNGEE. Losses at the gene ends were 3 bases for V and 0 bases for J; bases not matched to a gene: 4. The CDR3 totals 17 residues. Clones were sequenced by immunoSEQ multiplex PCR, and TCRdb holds only the in-frame ones, with some missing. The table records just under 45,000 clones, about 96% of them present only once. The sequence came from a human donor in good health. The sequenced sample consisted of T cells isolated from PBMCs. The chain carries TRBV9 and TRBJ2-2, with 11 bases fitting TRBD1. CDR3 in amino acids: CASSGGQGGPNTGELFF. In DNA, the CDR3 is TGTGCCAGCAGCGGGGGACAGGGGGGCCCGAACACCGGGGAGCTGTTTTTT.